This T cell receptor (beta chain) is from a study of T cells in Graves' hyperthyroidism and ophthalmopathy. Amplified TCR beta CDR3 regions came from RNA transcripts. First-round RT-PCR with HTBI primers amplified the TCR CDR3 region. TCRdb reprocessed the multiplex PCR reads via MiXCR and lists one record per CDR3 protein. The table records about 640,000 distinct CDR3 sequences, more than 12% of them present only once. Study-wide results and caveats: Separating ophthalmopathy from stable hyperthyroidism was achieved by a 13 V-J model. Blood held most thyroid clonotypes expanded above 0.001 frequency.

The CDR3 length is 13 residues. Per the germline V gene, CDR1 is MDHEN and CDR2 is SYDVKM. Worth noting for this clonotype: The antigen remains unidentified. A much more abundant neighbour one base away suggests this may be a read error.

The clonotype was recovered from a woman between 45 and 60 years old with Graves' ophthalmopathy. Material for sequencing was blood. The gene calls are TRBV28 and TRBJ2-7; D is uncertain. CDR3 nucleotide sequence: TGTGCCGGCAGTTTCAACGTCGCCTACGAGCAGTACTTC. Its translation: CAGSFNVAYEQYF.